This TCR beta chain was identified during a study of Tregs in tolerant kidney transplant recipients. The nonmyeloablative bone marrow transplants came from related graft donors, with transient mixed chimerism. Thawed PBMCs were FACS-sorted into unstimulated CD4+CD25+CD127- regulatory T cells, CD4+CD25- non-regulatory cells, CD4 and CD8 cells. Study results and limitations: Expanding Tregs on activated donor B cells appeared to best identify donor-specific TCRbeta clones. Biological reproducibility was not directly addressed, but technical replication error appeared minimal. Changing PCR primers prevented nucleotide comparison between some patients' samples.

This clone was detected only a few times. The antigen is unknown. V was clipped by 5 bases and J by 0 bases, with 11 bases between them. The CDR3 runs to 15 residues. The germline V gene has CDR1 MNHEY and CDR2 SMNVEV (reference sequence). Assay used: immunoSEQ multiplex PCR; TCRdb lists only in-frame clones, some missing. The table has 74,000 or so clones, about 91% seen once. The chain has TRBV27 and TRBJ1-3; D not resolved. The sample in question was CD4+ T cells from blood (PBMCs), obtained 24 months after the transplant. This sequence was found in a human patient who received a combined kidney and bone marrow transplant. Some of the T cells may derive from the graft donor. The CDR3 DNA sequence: TGTGCCAGCAGTCCGAACACAAACTCTGGAAACACCATATATTTT. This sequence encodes CASSPNTNSGNTIYF.